This is a list of T cell receptor beta chains from one sample in a study of blood T cell repertoires in COVID-19. The data were produced by immunoSEQ multiplex PCR, yet TCRdb's version contains in-frame clones alone and is incomplete. The sample includes 350,000 to 500,000 clones, roughly 88% of them seen just once. Sequenced input: PBMCs or T cells enriched from blood (not recorded which). Every receptor here comes from a woman aged 18-29 years who had been exposed to COVID-19. Each CDR3 is given with its conserved first and last residue. The D gene is left open where the match is weak. Only some rows state a clone size, as once, few, many or a class for expanded clones.

TRBJ2-7 TRBV6-5 - - TGTGCCAGCATTTCAGTGGGCCAAGCGGAGTACTTC CASISVGQAEYF
TRBJ1-1 TRBV28 - - TGTGCCAGCAGTGCCGTCCGGGGGAACACTGAAGCTTTCTTT CASSAVRGNTEAFF
TRBJ1-2 TRBV28 - - TGTGCCAGCAGGGAGGGAAACAATAACTATGGCTACACCTTC CASREGNNNYGYTF
TRBJ2-7 TRBV7-2 - - TGTGCCAGCAGCTTAGTACAGCTTTACGAGCAGTACTTC CASSLVQLYEQYF
TRBJ2-1 TRBV11-2 TRBD2 - TGTGCCAGCAGCCCCGCAGGGCTAGCGGGCAATGAGCAGTTCTTC CASSPAGLAGNEQFF
TRBJ1-4 TRBV13 TRBD1 - TGTGCCAGCAGCGCACCGGGACAGAATGAAAAACTGTTTTTT CASSAPGQNEKLFF
TRBJ1-5 TRBV12-3/TRBV12-4 - - TGTGCCAGCACCTTCGGGGGCAATCAGCCCCAGCATTTT CASTFGGNQPQHF
TRBJ1-2 TRBV29-1 TRBD1 once TGCAGCGTTACAGGGGACGGCTACACCTTC CSVTGDGYTF
TRBJ2-5 TRBV6-1 - - TGTGCCAGCAGTGAAGTAGGAGGGACGACTCAAGAGACCCAGTACTTC CASSEVGGTTQETQYF
TRBJ1-4 TRBV7-2 - - TGTGCCAGCAGCTTGTCGGGGGGAACTAATGAAAAACTGTTTTTT CASSLSGGTNEKLFF
TRBJ1-2 TRBV9 TRBD1 - TGTGCCAGCAGCGTTTTGGCAGGGGGCTCGGGTGGCTACACCTTC CASSVLAGGSGGYTF
TRBJ1-5 TRBV5-3 TRBD1 - TGTGCCAGACACCGGACAGGGTTTTATCATCAGCCCCAGCATTTT CARHRTGFYHQPQHF
TRBJ1-2 TRBV5-1 TRBD1 few TGCGCCAGCAGCCCATCGGCAGGGGGCCATGGCTACACCTTC CASSPSAGGHGYTF
TRBJ2-4 TRBV5-1 - - TGCGCCAGCAGACAAGACGCCTTAGGCGGGGCGGACATTCAGTACTTC CASRQDALGGADIQYF
TRBJ2-3 TRBV4-1 - - TGCGCCAGCAGCCAAGACTGGGTCAGGACAGATACGCAGTATTTT CASSQDWVRTDTQYF
TRBJ1-5 TRBV9 TRBD1 - TGTGCCAGCAGCTCCTTCCTCTGGGGACAGGGGTGGGATAGCAATCAGCCCCAGCATTTT CASSSFLWGQGWDSNQPQHF
TRBJ2-3 TRBV28 TRBD1 - TGTGCCAGCAGACCGGGACAGGGGAGCACAGATACGCAGTATTTT CASRPGQGSTDTQYF
TRBJ2-3 TRBV27 - - TGTGCCAGCAGGTTGGGGCAGGGCCCCACGCAGTATTTT CASRLGQGPTQYF
TRBJ2-7 TRBV19 - once TGTGCCAGTACCACGGGTTTAGTAACCTACGAGCAGTACTTC CASTTGLVTYEQYF
TRBJ2-1 TRBV3-1/TRBV3-2 - - TGTGCCAGCAGCCAAGATCGAATCGGGGGTACCTACAATGAGCAGTTCTTC CASSQDRIGGTYNEQFF
TRBJ2-3 TRBV7-3 TRBD2 few TGTGCCAGCAGTGTAGCGGGGGCCCCCACAGATACGCAGTATTTT CASSVAGAPTDTQYF
TRBJ2-5 TRBV10-3 TRBD2 - TGTGCCATCAGCGGCGAGCGGGGGGGAGAGACCCAGTACTTC CAISGERGGETQYF
TRBJ1-4 TRBV4-1 TRBD1 once TGCGCCAGCAGCTTGGGGGCGACAGGGGTTGATGAAAAACTGTTTTTT CASSLGATGVDEKLFF
TRBJ2-1 TRBV7-7 TRBD2 - TGTGCCAGCAGCTTGACGGGAGGGATCTACAATGAGCAGTTCTTC CASSLTGGIYNEQFF
TRBJ1-2 TRBV10-3 - - TGTGCCCCCCAGTACGCCGCTAACTATGGCTACACCTTC CAPQYAANYGYTF
TRBJ2-1 TRBV7-3 TRBD2 - TGTGCCAGCAGCTTAACCGGGACTAGATACAATGAGCAGTTCTTC CASSLTGTRYNEQFF
TRBJ2-3 TRBV2 - once TGTGCCAGCAGCGACAGGTTCACAGATACGCAGTATTTT CASSDRFTDTQYF
TRBJ1-2 TRBV12-3/TRBV12-4 - - TGTGCCAGCAGTTTCGGGGTTACCTATGGCTACACCTTC CASSFGVTYGYTF
TRBJ1-5 TRBV28 - once TGTGCCAGCCAGAGCCAGGGGAGAACCAATCAGCCCCAGCATTTT CASQSQGRTNQPQHF
TRBJ1-6 TRBV18 TRBD1 - TGTGCCAGCTCACCCTCGGACAGGGCTAATTCACCCCTCCACTTT CASSPSDRANSPLHF
TRBJ2-7 TRBV11-2 - - TGTGCCAGCAGCTTAACCAGATCCTACGAGCAGTACTTC CASSLTRSYEQYF
TRBJ1-4 TRBV7-6 - once TGTGCCAGCAGCGTAACCAGGGCAACTAATGAAAAACTGTTTTTT CASSVTRATNEKLFF
TRBJ2-5 TRBV12-3/TRBV12-4 TRBD2 - TGTGCCAGCAAGCGGGGGTACCAAGAGACCCAGTACTTC CASKRGYQETQYF
TRBJ1-3 TRBV18 - - TGTGCCAGCTCAAGGTCAGGAGGCTCTGGAAACACCATATATTTT CASSRSGGSGNTIYF
TRBJ1-4 TRBV7-3 - - TGTGCCAGCAGCTTAACCCGGAATGAAAAACTGTTTTTT CASSLTRNEKLFF
TRBJ2-3 TRBV19 - - TGTGCCAGTAGTGCGGGCCGTCAAGGGCTTGGGGATACGCAGTATTTT CASSAGRQGLGDTQYF
TRBJ2-1 TRBV6-5 TRBD1 - TGTGCACCGACCGGGACAGAGCTAAACAATGAGCAGTTCTTC CAPTGTELNNEQFF
TRBJ2-7 TRBV7-9 TRBD1 - TGTGCCAGCAGCACACTCCCCGGGACAGGGGTCTACGAGCAGTACTTC CASSTLPGTGVYEQYF
TRBJ1-3 TRBV2 TRBD1 - TGTGCCAGCAGGACCCTGACAGGGGGCGAGGGAAACACCATATATTTT CASRTLTGGEGNTIYF
TRBJ1-5 TRBV24-1 TRBD1 - TGTGCCACCAGTGATTCGGGACAGGGAGGACAGCCCCAGCATTTT CATSDSGQGGQPQHF
TRBJ2-1 TRBV6-4 TRBD2 many TGTGCCAGCAGTGAAATTAGCGGGGGTATGAATGAGCAGTTCTTC CASSEISGGMNEQFF
TRBJ1-5 TRBV5-1 TRBD1 - TGCGCCAGGATGTGGGACAGGGTTAGGCAGCCCCAGCATTTT CARMWDRVRQPQHF